Only a few counts were recorded for the clone carrying this T cell receptor beta chain. No antigen is known for it. A universal primer site and UMIs were added as TCR cDNA was made by 5'RACE template switching. A single record per CDR3 protein comes from TCRdb applying MiXCR to the 5' RACE reads. The table lists around 260,000 distinct CDR3 sequences, over 4.5% of them singletons, with roughly 3% in the top ten. This record comes from a study of T cells after yellow fever vaccination. General study findings and limits: Abundant clonotypes from the bulk population could have been carried over as contaminants into FACS-sorted repertoires. Among primary-vaccination clones, most reappeared after the booster, at 95% to 96% for CD4 and around 91% for CD8.

Germline assignment: CDR1 SGHVS and CDR2 FQNEAQ. The V segment lost 5 bases and the J segment 5 bases; nucleotides outside the gene matches: 16. The CDR3 has 18 residues. Here the sequenced sample was CD4+ T cells sorted from PBMCs, taken on the day of the yellow fever booster vaccination. This receptor was identified in a man between 18 and 29 years old who received the YFV17D yellow fever vaccine. This rearrangement joins TRBV7-8 to TRBJ2-4, with TRBD2 matching 9 bases. DNA for the CDR3: TGTGCCAGCAGCCTCCCGAGGGGGAGCGGGGGGCGACAAAACATTCAGTACTTC. This gives the protein CASSLPRGSGGRQNIQYF.